These T cell receptor beta chains were read from a single sample in a study of type 1 and type 2 diabetes patients. A single record per CDR3 protein comes from TCRdb applying MiXCR to the multiplex PCR reads. The sample shows more than 250,000 distinct CDR3 sequences, more than 40% of them seen only once. Sequencing was done on a sample of peripheral blood mononuclear cells (PBMCs). These receptor sequences come from a man between 18 and 29 years old with type 2 diabetes. Each CDR3 is given with its conserved first and last residue. The D gene is left open where the match is weak. Clone size is not always given. Where it is, it says once, few, many or a class for expanded clones.

D gene	clone size	V gene	J gene	CDR3 protein	CDR3 DNA
-	-	TRBV5-1	TRBJ1-2	CASSLDVMRAAGYTF	TGCGCCAGCAGCTTGGACGTCATGAGGGCTGCCGGCTACACCTTC
TRBD2	few	TRBV4-3	TRBJ2-7	CASSPSASGYEQYF	TGCGCCAGCAGCCCCTCGGCTAGCGGCTACGAGCAGTACTTC
TRBD1	-	TRBV10-2	TRBJ2-7	CASKTRDRGREQYF	TGCGCCAGCAAGACCCGGGACAGGGGGCGCGAGCAGTACTTC
TRBD1	few	TRBV28	TRBJ2-2	CASSFQDRDSGELFF	TGTGCCAGCAGCTTCCAAGACAGGGATTCCGGGGAGCTGTTTTTT
TRBD1	-	TRBV4-3	TRBJ2-7	CASSQDYPGGKCMYEQYF	TGCGCCAGCAGCCAAGATTATCCAGGGGGCAAGTGTATGTACGAGCAGTACTTC
-	-	TRBV20-1	TRBJ2-7	CSVSGGSYEQYF	TGCAGTGTTTCAGGGGGGTCCTACGAGCAGTACTTC
-	few	TRBV7-3	TRBJ2-5	CASSPGSQETQYF	TGTGCCAGCAGCCCCGGAAGCCAAGAGACCCAGTACTTC
-	-	TRBV24-1	TRBJ2-5	CATSGPLGMSGGETQYF	TGTGCCACCAGTGGCCCACTTGGTATGTCTGGCGGGGAGACCCAGTACTTC
TRBD1	-	TRBV12-3/TRBV12-4	TRBJ2-1	CASKKTGGYEQFF	TGTGCCAGCAAAAAGACAGGGGGGTATGAGCAGTTCTTC
TRBD1	few	TRBV2	TRBJ2-2	CATGLQGVGTGELFF	TGTGCCACCGGACTACAGGGGGTCGGCACCGGGGAGCTGTTTTTT
-	-	TRBV7-3	TRBJ2-1	CASSLGGVAGTFYEQFF	TGTGCCAGCAGCTTAGGTGGAGTGGCAGGGACCTTCTATGAGCAGTTCTTC
-	-	TRBV7-6	TRBJ2-1	CASSLTDGEYNEQFF	TGTGCTAGCAGCTTAACAGACGGCGAGTACAATGAGCAGTTCTTC
-	-	TRBV6-5	TRBJ1-5	CASSYSPGQPQHF	TGTGCCAGCAGTTACTCTCCTGGGCAGCCCCAGCATTTT
-	few	TRBV7-3	TRBJ2-3	CASSLWGGGNTDTQYF	TGTGCCAGCAGCTTGTGGGGAGGGGGCAACACAGATACGCAGTATTTT
-	-	TRBV29-1	TRBJ2-7	CSVRTESYEQYF	TGCAGCGTTCGGACCGAATCCTACGAGCAGTACTTC
TRBD1	-	TRBV19	TRBJ2-2	CASSASGTGLPGELFF	TGTGCCAGTAGTGCCTCCGGGACAGGTCTACCCGGGGAGCTGTTTTTT
-	-	TRBV7-3	TRBJ2-7	CASSPGLTTVPWGMIDF	TGTGCCAGCAGCCCCGGCCTGACGACAGTACCTTGGGGTATGATTGACTTC
TRBD1	-	TRBV12-3/TRBV12-4	TRBJ2-1	CASSLWLGTGGEQFF	TGTGCCAGCAGTTTATGGCTGGGGACAGGGGGTGAGCAGTTCTTC
-	-	TRBV29-1	TRBJ1-5	CSVEDANTRAQHF	TGCAGCGTTGAAGATGCCAATACTAGAGCCCAGCATTTT
TRBD1	-	TRBV19	TRBJ2-7	CASSSTGTGAEQYF	TGTGCCAGTAGTAGTACCGGGACAGGGGCCGAGCAGTACTTC
-	-	TRBV28	TRBJ2-2	CASSFGRQKTGELFF	TGTGCCAGCAGTTTCGGGCGTCAGAAGACCGGGGAGCTGTTTTTT
-	-	TRBV28	TRBJ2-2	CASSSGVGELFF	TGTGCCAGCAGTTCCGGGGTCGGGGAGCTGTTTTTT
-	few	TRBV30	TRBJ2-7	CAWSGIPGRVSYEQYF	TGTGCCTGGAGTGGAATTCCCGGCCGGGTGTCCTACGAGCAGTACTTC